The 4 T cell receptor beta chains below were found in one sample sequenced in a study of blood T cell repertoires in COVID-19. Method: immunoSEQ multiplex PCR; TCRdb's copy keeps in-frame clones and lacks some. The table records 200,000 to 250,000 clones, approximately 87% of them present only once. The sample comprised peripheral blood. These receptors all come from a woman aged 70 to 79 with active or convalescent COVID-19.

The chain recombines TRBV6-5 with TRBJ1-4; 11 bases map to TRBD1. The ends lost 4 bases at V and 7 bases at J; junction bases unmatched: 2. The CDR3 loop spans 14 amino acids. Germline-derived CDR1 and CDR2 are MNHEY and SVGAGI. CDR3: CASSSGTGGEKLFF. The CDR3 DNA is TGTGCCAGCAGTTCCGGGACAGGGGGTGAAAAACTGTTTTTT.

The chain joins TRBV19 to TRBJ2-5, with TRBD1 matching 7 bases. V gave up 2 bases and J gave up 4 bases; unmatched junction bases: 1. The CDR3 contains 13 residues. Germline V lookup: CDR1 LNHDA, CDR2 SQIVND (reference sequence). The CDR3 coding sequence is TGTGCCAGTAGTATAAACAGGGGAGAGACCCAGTACTTC. This sequence encodes CASSINRGETQYF.

The V call is TRBV5-1, the J call TRBJ2-2; D remains unclear. V lost 4 bases and J 0 bases, leaving 7 bases between the germline ends. The CDR3 sequence is 14 residues long. Germline V gene lookup returns CDR1 SGHRS and CDR2 YFSETQ. CDR3 sequence (DNA): TGCGCCAGCAGCCCGTACACGAACACCGGGGAGCTGTTTTTT. Its translation: CASSPYTNTGELFF.

The chain is built from TRBV3-1 (or the pseudogene TRBV3-2) and TRBJ1-1; TRBD1 is a possible D gene (5 bases). V lost 0 bases to trimming and J lost 3 bases, with 14 bases between them. Germline CDR1 and CDR2: LGHDT and YNNKEL (reference sequence). The CDR3 totals 16 residues. CDR3 sequence reads: CASSQDLGGVDTEAFF. CDR3 in DNA: TGTGCCAGCAGCCAAGATCTGGGGGGTGTAGACACTGAAGCTTTCTTT.